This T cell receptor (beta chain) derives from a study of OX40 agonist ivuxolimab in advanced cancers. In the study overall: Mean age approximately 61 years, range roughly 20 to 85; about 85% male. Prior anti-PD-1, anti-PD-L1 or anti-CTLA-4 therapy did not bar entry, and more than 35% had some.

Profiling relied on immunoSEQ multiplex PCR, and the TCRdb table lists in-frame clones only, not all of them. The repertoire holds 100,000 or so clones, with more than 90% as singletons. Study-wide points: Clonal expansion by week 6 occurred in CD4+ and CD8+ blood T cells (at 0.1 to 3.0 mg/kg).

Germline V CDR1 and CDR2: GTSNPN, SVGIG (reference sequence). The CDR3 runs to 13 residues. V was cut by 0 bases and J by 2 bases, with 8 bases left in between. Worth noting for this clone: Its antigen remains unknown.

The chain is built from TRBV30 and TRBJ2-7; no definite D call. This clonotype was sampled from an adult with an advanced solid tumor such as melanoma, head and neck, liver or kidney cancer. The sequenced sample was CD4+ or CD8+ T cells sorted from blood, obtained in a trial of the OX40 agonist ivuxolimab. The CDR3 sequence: CAWSVGQAYEQYF. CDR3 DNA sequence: TGTGCCTGGAGTGTAGGTCAGGCCTACGAGCAGTACTTC.